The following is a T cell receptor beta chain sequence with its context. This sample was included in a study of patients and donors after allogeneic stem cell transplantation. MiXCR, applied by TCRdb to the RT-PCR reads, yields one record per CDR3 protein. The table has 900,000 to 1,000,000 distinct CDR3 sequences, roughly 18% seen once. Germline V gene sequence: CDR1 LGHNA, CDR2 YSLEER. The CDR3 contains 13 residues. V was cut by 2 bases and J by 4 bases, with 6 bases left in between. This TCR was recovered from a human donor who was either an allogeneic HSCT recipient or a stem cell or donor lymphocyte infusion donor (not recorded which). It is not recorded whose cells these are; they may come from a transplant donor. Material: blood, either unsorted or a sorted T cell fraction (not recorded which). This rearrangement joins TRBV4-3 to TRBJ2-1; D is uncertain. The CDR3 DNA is TGCGCCAGCAGCCAAACAGATTACAATGAGCAGTTCTTC. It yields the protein CASSQTDYNEQFF.